This T cell receptor beta chain stems from a study of metastatic and nonmetastatic thyroid tumors. Study-wide context: Where malignant and benign thyroid patients were concerned, repertoires were compared across blood and tumor or nodule tissue. Study-wide points: It was reportedly found that TCR beta diversity was significantly higher in malignant thyroid tumors than in benign nodules, a difference seen in both blood and tumor samples.

As originally analysed: Clinicopathological groups differed in CDR3, with these differences serving to build a distant-metastasis classifier for papillary thyroid cancer. TCRdb reanalyzed the PCR reads via MiXCR. Clone size and V and J calls follow TCRdb, not the original study. The sample lists roughly 20,000 clones, roughly a quarter seen once, with 6.1% in the top ten. This clone showed up many times. The antigen is unknown. The CDR3 is 15 amino acids. CDR1 and CDR2 from the germline V gene are DFQATT and SNEGSKA (reference sequence). V dropped 2 bases and J dropped 3 bases, with 16 bases sitting between them. All patients reached thyroid surgery having received no treatment beforehand.

The receptor was derived from a female donor with papillary thyroid cancer or a benign thyroid nodule (not recorded which). Some clones in this sample may be carry-over from other donors' samples. The sample consisted of blood. The gene calls are TRBV20-1 and TRBJ1-1; no reliable D call. This CDR3 is CSARPFKKVDTEAFF. Written as DNA, the CDR3 is TGCAGTGCTAGACCGTTTAAAAAGGTTGACACTGAAGCTTTCTTT.